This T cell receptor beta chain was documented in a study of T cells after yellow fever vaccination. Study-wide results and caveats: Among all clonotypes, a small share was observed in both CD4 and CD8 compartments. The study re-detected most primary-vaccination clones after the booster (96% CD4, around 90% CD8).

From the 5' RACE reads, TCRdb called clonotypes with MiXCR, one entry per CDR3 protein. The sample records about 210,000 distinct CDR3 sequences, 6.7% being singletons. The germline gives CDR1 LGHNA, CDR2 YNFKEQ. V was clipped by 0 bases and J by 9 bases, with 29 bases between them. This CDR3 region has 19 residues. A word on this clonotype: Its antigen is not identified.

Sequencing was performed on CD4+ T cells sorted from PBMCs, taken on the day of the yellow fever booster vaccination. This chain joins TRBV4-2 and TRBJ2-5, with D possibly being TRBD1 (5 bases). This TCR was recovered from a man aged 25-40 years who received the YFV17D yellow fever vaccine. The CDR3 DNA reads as TGTGCCAGCAGCCAAGATTTCGGCAAATCCAGGGTTAACAAGATGGCCCAGTACTTC. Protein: CASSQDFGKSRVNKMAQYF.